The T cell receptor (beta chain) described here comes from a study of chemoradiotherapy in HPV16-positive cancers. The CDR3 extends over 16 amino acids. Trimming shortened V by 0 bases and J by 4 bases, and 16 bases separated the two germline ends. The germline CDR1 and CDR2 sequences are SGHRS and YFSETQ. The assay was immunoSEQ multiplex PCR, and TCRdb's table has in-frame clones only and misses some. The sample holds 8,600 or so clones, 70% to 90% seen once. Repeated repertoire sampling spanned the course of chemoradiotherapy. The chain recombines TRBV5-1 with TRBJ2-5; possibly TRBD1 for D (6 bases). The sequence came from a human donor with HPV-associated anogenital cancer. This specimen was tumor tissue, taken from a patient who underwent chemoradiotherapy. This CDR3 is CASSLVPGAEGETQYF. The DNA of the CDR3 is TGCGCCAGCAGCTTGGTTCCAGGGGCTGAGGGAGAGACCCAGTACTTC. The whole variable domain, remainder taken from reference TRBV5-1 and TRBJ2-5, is KAGVTQTPRYLIKTRGQQVTLSCSPISGHRSVSWYQQTPGQGLQFLFEYFSETQRNKGNFPGRFSGRQFSNSRSEMNVSTLELGDSALYLCASSLVPGAEGETQYFGPGTRLLVL.